This section outlines one T cell receptor beta chain sequence together with its context. Antigen: not known. Gene names refer to mouse genes. The CDR3 end falls 4 residues outside the read, so it is completed with the germline J gene. The data originate from a study of CD8+ T cells in alopecia areata. Whole-study context: C3H/HeJ donors aged about 6-13 months with spontaneous alopecia supplied skin grafted onto roughly 6-11-week-old female C3H/HeJ mice. Findings of the study overall: The study found TCR sharing across patients less clear than in mice, possibly for HLA reasons.

RNA, once extracted, was reverse transcribed into cDNA for use as the sequencing template. Here immunoSEQ multiplex PCR was the method, and the copy in TCRdb shows in-frame clones only, minus some. The profile covers around 100,000 clones, none occurring a single time. CDR3 length equals 16 residues. The V gene end was trimmed by 5 bases and the J gene end by 0 bases; junction bases not matched to a gene: 3. Germline CDR1 reads NNHNN; CDR2 reads SYGAGS (reference sequence). Material for sequencing was lesional skin. The rearrangement uses TRBV13-2 and TRBJ2-3, with TRBD2 identical over 13 bases. This clonotype was sampled from a C3H/HeJ mouse with alopecia areata. The mouse strain carries the MHC haplotype H2-k. The CDR3 protein is CASGDWGGWSAETLYF. Partial CDR3 DNA: TGTGCCAGCGGGGACTGGGGGGGCTGGAGTGCAGAA.